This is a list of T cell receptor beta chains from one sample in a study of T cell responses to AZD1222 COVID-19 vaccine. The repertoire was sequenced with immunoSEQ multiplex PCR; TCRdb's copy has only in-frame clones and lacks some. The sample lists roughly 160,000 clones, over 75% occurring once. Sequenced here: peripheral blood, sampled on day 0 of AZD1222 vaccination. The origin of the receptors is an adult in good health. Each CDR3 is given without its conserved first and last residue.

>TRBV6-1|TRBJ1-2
ASSEALGGYGYT
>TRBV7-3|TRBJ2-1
ASSLTLSGGVRNEQF
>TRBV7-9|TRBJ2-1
ASSPRDKGYNEQF
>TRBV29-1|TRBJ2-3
SGAGGPTDTQY
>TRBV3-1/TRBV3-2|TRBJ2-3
ASSHSDTQY
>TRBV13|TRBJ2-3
ASSLPSGGKDTQY
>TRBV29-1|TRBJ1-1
SVGHTEAF
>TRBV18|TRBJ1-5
ASSPATGPSNQPQH
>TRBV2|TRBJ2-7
ASSPKRGGGEQY
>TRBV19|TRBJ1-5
ASSPTGYSNQPQH
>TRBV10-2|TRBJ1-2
ASSEQGLGYT
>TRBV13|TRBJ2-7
ASSLALGLAGNSYEQY